The 10 T cell receptor beta chains reported below all come from one sample, sequenced in a study of spatial heterogeneity in lung cancer. Their antigens remain unidentified. TCRdb used MiXCR to reprocess the 5' RACE reads, holding one entry per CDR3 protein. Among fewer than 3,500 distinct CDR3 sequences listed, 25% to 30% were seen once. As for time point: sample taken at primary tumor resection. Study-level findings and limits: It was found that expanded intratumoral alpha and beta TCR counts tracked tumor mutation counts.

Material: lung tumor tissue, obtained at surgery. These receptors were taken from a female donor with early-stage non-small cell lung cancer.

This clonotype is termed medium-sized. The V call is TRBV9, the J call TRBJ2-7; 10 bases match TRBD2. Losses at the gene ends were 0 bases for V and 4 bases for J; bases not matched to a gene: 10. The CDR3 contains 17 residues. Germline CDR1 is SGDLS and CDR2 is YYNGEE. Here the CDR3 DNA reads TGTGCCAGCAGCGTAGGTGGAGCGGGAGGGTCTGGATACGAGCAGTACTTC. It translates to CASSVGGAGGSGYEQYF.

Here the CDR3 reads CSARDTTTQETQYF. Here the CDR3 DNA reads TGCAGTGCTAGAGATACGACCACCCAAGAGACCCAGTACTTC. The V gene is TRBV20-1, the J gene TRBJ2-5; D is unclear. The CDR3 loop spans 14 amino acids. The germline CDR1 and CDR2 sequences are DFQATT and SNEGSKA (reference sequence). Between the trimmed V and J ends, which lost 0 bases and 1 base, there was a span of 9 bases.

By share, this clonotype ranks as medium-sized (0.01 to 0.1%). The J gene is TRBJ1-1, the V gene TRBV3-1, with TRBD1 identical over 7 bases. The CDR3 is 15 amino acids. Trimming took 4 bases from V and 5 from J; bases not matched to a gene: 10. Germline lookup yields CDR1 LGHDT and CDR2 YNNKEL (reference sequence). CDR3 in DNA: TGTGCCAGCAGCCGATATGACCAGGGGGAGACTGAAGCTTTCTTT. Amino acid sequence: CASSRYDQGETEAFF.

In this sample, this clonotype is medium-sized. This chain joins TRBV4-3 and TRBJ2-7; 12 bases match TRBD1. Unmatched junction bases numbered 10, after V lost 3 bases and J lost 7 bases. Germline CDR1 LGHNA, CDR2 YSLEER. The CDR3 loop spans 16 amino acids. CDR3 region: CASSQSHGTGGGEQYF. DNA for the CDR3: TGCGCCAGCAGCCAGTCCCACGGGACAGGGGGCGGGGAGCAGTACTTC.

A note on this clonotype: At one boundary the junction diverges from the germline segment, which might be a read error. The CDR3 reads CVSSLEVLETPYNEQFF. DNA of the CDR3: TGTGTCAGCAGCTTAGAGGTCCTGGAAACCCCTTACAATGAGCAGTTCTTC. The V gene is TRBV7-6, the J gene TRBJ2-1; no clear D. Per the germline V gene, CDR1 is SGHVS and CDR2 is FNYEAQ. The CDR3 loop spans 17 amino acids.

The chain employs TRBV29-1 and TRBJ2-1; 8 nucleotides agree with TRBD2. CDR1 is SQVTM, CDR2 ANQGSEA, per germline. The trim removed 3 bases at V and 5 bases at J, leaving 6 bases unmatched. The length of the CDR3 is 14 residues. Here the CDR3 reads CSVDHGGRNNEQFF. DNA for the CDR3: TGCAGCGTTGATCATGGCGGGAGGAACAATGAGCAGTTCTTC.

The J gene is TRBJ2-7, the V gene TRBV7-8; D possibly corresponds to TRBD1 (5 bases). The CDR3 contains 14 residues. Germline values: CDR1 SGHVS, CDR2 FQNEAQ. Trimming pared 3 bases from V and 2 bases from J, leaving 11 bases between. This CDR3 is CASSLAGPAYEQYF. The CDR3 bases are TGTGCCAGCAGCTTGGCAGGGCCGGCCTACGAGCAGTACTTC.

By its share, this clonotype is medium-sized. This sequence joins TRBV2 and TRBJ1-1, with a tentative D call TRBD1 (5 bases). The CDR3 contains 15 residues. CDR1 and CDR2 (germline): SNHLY, FYNNEI. Trimming took off 6 bases at V and 2 bases at J, with 16 bases between the two ends. The CDR3 nucleotides are TGTGCCAGCAGGAAGGAAGGGGCCAGCAACACTGAAGCTTTCTTT. Amino acid sequence: CASRKEGASNTEAFF.

In its sample, this clonotype ranks as large. The chain employs TRBV14 and TRBJ2-7; the D is unclear. The CDR3 covers 12 residues. Trimming stripped 1 base from V and 3 bases from J, with 4 bases between. CDR1 is SGHDN, CDR2 FVKESK, per germline. The CDR3 DNA is TGTGCCAGCAGCCAAGCCATCTACGAGCAGTACTTC. Its translation is CASSQAIYEQYF. The whole variable domain, filled in from reference TRBV14 and TRBJ2-7, reads EAGVTQFPSHSVIEKGQTVTLRCDPISGHDNLYWYRRVMGKEIKFLLHFVKESKQDESGMPNNRFLAERTGGTYSTLKVQPAELEDSGVYFCASSQAIYEQYFGPGTRLTVT.

This clonotype is medium-sized (0.01 to 0.1%) within its sample. This chain uses TRBV20-1 with TRBJ2-1; D perhaps matches TRBD2 (6 bases). V dropped 5 bases and J dropped 3 bases, with 20 bases sitting between them. Germline V CDR1 and CDR2: DFQATT, SNEGSKA (reference sequence). This CDR3 region has 16 residues. For the CDR3, the DNA is TGCAGTGCTTTCAGACTAGATCATCACGACTACAATGAGCAGTTCTTC. Its translation: CSAFRLDHHDYNEQFF.